These 28 T cell receptor beta chains were all obtained from the same sample, sequenced in a study of T cells in Graves' hyperthyroidism and ophthalmopathy. RNA transcripts served as the template for amplifying TCR beta CDR3 regions. The HTBI primer set served for first-round RT-PCR of the TCR CDR3. TCRdb reprocessed the multiplex PCR reads with MiXCR, giving one entry per CDR3 protein. The data hold approximately 560,000 distinct CDR3 sequences, with approximately 14% observed a single time. Sample: blood. These receptors were collected from a woman aged 25 to 45 with Graves' hyperthyroidism.

Only a few counts were recorded for this clonotype. This rearrangement joins TRBV9 to TRBJ2-1, with 11 nucleotides matching TRBD2. The germline CDR1 and CDR2 sequences are SGDLS and YYNGEE. The junction had 9 bases not matched to a gene; V was cut back by 1 base and J by 6 bases. The CDR3 runs to 17 residues. The CDR3 loop is CASSVQAGTSGGNEQFF. As DNA, the CDR3 is TGTGCCAGCAGCGTACAAGCCGGGACTAGCGGCGGCAATGAGCAGTTCTTC.

This clonotype showed up many times. V and J are TRBV5-1 and TRBJ2-1, with 10 nucleotides matching TRBD2. This CDR3 comprises 15 residues. The J segment lost 5 bases and the V segment lost 2 bases, leaving 4 bases of the junction unmatched. Looked up from germline, CDR1 is SGHRS and CDR2 is YFSETQ. The CDR3 region has the DNA TGCGCCAGCAGCTTACTCCTAGCGGGAGACAATGAGCAGTTCTTC. It encodes CASSLLLAGDNEQFF.

This clonotype was seen repeatedly, ten times or more. This chain links TRBV6-1 with TRBJ2-7; 10 nucleotides align to TRBD1. The V gene's germline CDR1 is MNHNS and CDR2 SASEGT. This CDR3 region has 15 residues. Trimming removed 5 bases from V and 2 bases from J; junction bases left unmatched: 6. CDR3 DNA sequence: TGTGCCAGCAGTATCAGGGACAGGGGCCCCTACGAGCAGTACTTC. Its translation: CASSIRDRGPYEQYF.

Of note for this clonotype: A much larger clone lies a single base off, so this may be a read error. The chain links TRBV30 to TRBJ2-1, with a possible D match to TRBD1 (6 bases). The germline V gene encodes CDR1 GTSNPN and CDR2 SVGIG (reference sequence). There are 16 residues in the CDR3. Trimming cost V 2 bases and J 9 bases, with 23 bases left between them. Written as DNA, the CDR3 is TGTGCCTGGAGTCTTAAAGGGGGAACAGGGAGCAGTGAGCAGTTCTTC. Amino acids: CAWSLKGGTGSSEQFF.

This clonotype was detected ten times or more. The V call is TRBV3-1, the J call TRBJ2-7; either TRBD1 or TRBD2 may fit D (5 bases each). V was pared by 4 bases and J by 1 base, with 8 bases between. The CDR3 consists of 13 residues. In germline, CDR1 is LGHDT, CDR2 YNNKEL (reference sequence). DNA for the CDR3: TGTGCCAGCAGCCGGGACGGTTCCTACGAGCAGTACTTC. Its translation is CASSRDGSYEQYF.

This clonotype was found a few times. This chain joins TRBV7-6 and TRBJ2-5; D is unclear. V gave up 5 bases and J gave up 5 bases, with 12 bases separating them. The CDR3 runs to 13 residues. Germline CDR1 and CDR2: SGHVS and FNYEAQ. In DNA form, the CDR3 reads TGTGCCAGCAGCCTGCGGAGCAGGGAGACCCAGTACTTC. Translation: CASSLRSRETQYF.

This clonotype turned up a few times. The chain joins TRBV3-1 to TRBJ1-1; tentatively, D is TRBD1 (5 bases). Germline values: CDR1 LGHDT, CDR2 YNNKEL (reference sequence). The CDR3 runs 13 residues. V was trimmed by 1 base and J by 10 bases, leaving 13 bases between them. CDR3 sequence (DNA): TGTGCCAGCAGCCAAGGGACGGCTCAGGGAGCTTTCTTT. Protein: CASSQGTAQGAFF.

This sequence joins TRBV9 and TRBJ2-1, with a weak D call TRBD2 (5 bases). Trimming cost V 0 bases and J 5 bases, with 18 bases left between them. Germline V lookup: CDR1 SGDLS, CDR2 YYNGEE. This CDR3 has 17 amino acids. CDR3 in DNA: TGTGCCAGCAGCGTAGACCTAGCTCGACACTCGAACAATGAGCAGTTCTTC. It encodes CASSVDLARHSNNEQFF.

Of note for this clonotype: A much larger clone is a single base away; this may be a read error. The chain has TRBV27 and TRBJ2-5; D is possibly TRBD1 or TRBD2 (5 bases each). Trimming removed 8 bases at V and 7 bases at J, with 14 bases between. CDR3 length: 12 residues. Germline V lookup: CDR1 MNHEY, CDR2 SMNVEV (reference sequence). This CDR3 reads CASGDDQGTQYF. CDR3 nucleotide sequence: TGTGCCAGCGGGGACGATCAGGGGACCCAGTACTTC.

This clonotype has ten or more counts. This sequence joins TRBV7-9 and TRBJ2-1, with no clear D. Trimming left V 1 base short and J 0 bases short, with 7 bases between. The length of the CDR3 is 15 residues. CDR1 and CDR2 (germline): SEHNR, FQNEAQ (reference sequence). The CDR3 here is CASSLEYSSYNEQFF. The CDR3 DNA reads as TGTGCCAGCAGCTTAGAGTACAGCTCCTACAATGAGCAGTTCTTC.

This clonotype was detected ten times or more. The chain has TRBV5-5 and TRBJ1-5; D gene unclear. There are 15 residues in the CDR3. Germline-derived CDR1 and CDR2 are SGHKS and YYEKEE (reference sequence). Trimming stripped 4 bases from V and 4 bases from J, with 15 bases between. The CDR3 sequence is CASSPAPQINQPQHF. The CDR3 nucleotides read TGTGCCAGCAGCCCTGCCCCACAAATAAATCAGCCCCAGCATTTT.

This clonotype has at least ten counts. The chain recombines TRBV5-1 with TRBJ2-7; 8 positions agree with TRBD1. The CDR3 extends over 14 amino acids. V was clipped by 2 bases and J by 3 bases; unmatched bases: 4. Germline V gene data show CDR1 as SGHRS and CDR2 as YFSETQ. CDR3 residues: CASSLGTGRYEQYF. The CDR3 DNA sequence: TGCGCCAGCAGCTTAGGGACAGGCCGCTACGAGCAGTACTTC.

The DNA of the CDR3 is TGTGCCAGCAGTGTCAGGGGCACCCCGGGGTACGAGCAGTACTTC. The encoded protein is CASSVRGTPGYEQYF. The rearrangement uses TRBV6-1 and TRBJ2-7; weak D call: TRBD1 (6 bases). The germline V gene has CDR1 MNHNS and CDR2 SASEGT. V shed 4 bases and J shed 4 bases, with 17 bases lying between them. The CDR3 extends over 15 amino acids.

This clonotype was recorded at least ten times. The V gene is TRBV28, the J gene TRBJ1-2; D remains ambiguous. V was pared by 7 bases and J by 2 bases, with 5 bases between. The CDR3 sequence is 11 residues long. The germline CDR1 and CDR2 sequences are MDHEN and SYDVKM. CDR3 in amino acids: CASTQNYGYTF. DNA of the CDR3: TGTGCCAGCACTCAGAACTATGGCTACACCTTC.

This clonotype appeared once. At one of its ends the junction is not consistent with the germline gene, which may arise from a read error. The gene calls are TRBV5-1 and TRBJ1-2; D gene ambiguous. Germline V gene lookup returns CDR1 SGHRS and CDR2 YFSETQ. The CDR3 runs to 13 residues. In DNA, the CDR3 is TGCGCCAGCAGCTTGGGACGGTCCTATGGCCACACCTTC. Translation gives CASSLGRSYGHTF. Full variable domain (outside the CDR3, taken from reference TRBV5-1 and TRBJ1-2): KAGVTQTPRYLIKTRGQQVTLSCSPISGHRSVSWYQQTPGQGLQFLFEYFSETQRNKGNFPGRFSGRQFSNSRSEMNVSTLELGDSALYLCASSLGRSYGHTFGSGTRLTVV.

The chain carries TRBV2 and TRBJ2-6, with TRBD1 identical over 9 bases. The germline gives CDR1 SNHLY, CDR2 FYNNEI. CDR3 length: 15 residues. Trimming took 6 bases from V and 2 from J; bases not matched to a gene: 2. Here the CDR3 reads CASRWDRAGANVLTF. CDR3 coding DNA: TGTGCCAGCAGGTGGGACAGGGCTGGGGCCAACGTCCTGACTTTC.

This clonotype came up many times. J is TRBJ2-2 and V is TRBV10-3, with 7 bases fitting TRBD2. The length of the CDR3 is 15 residues. The trim removed 4 bases at V and 0 bases at J, leaving 2 bases unmatched. Germline CDR1 and CDR2: ENHRY and SYGVKD. The CDR3 DNA follows: TGTGCCATCAGTGTCGGGAGGCCGAACACCGGGGAGCTGTTTTTT. Translated, it gives CAISVGRPNTGELFF.

This chain connects TRBV3-1 to TRBJ2-2; TRBD2 agrees at 12 bases. Germline V gene data show CDR1 as LGHDT and CDR2 as YNNKEL (reference sequence). The V and J ends lost 2 bases and 6 bases, in that order; junction bases with no gene match: 4. The CDR3 extends over 16 amino acids. CDR3 DNA: TGTGCCAGCAGCCAACTAGCGGGAGGGGGATCCGGGGAGCTGTTTTTT. This gives the protein CASSQLAGGGSGELFF.

This clonotype was counted at least ten times. The chain recombines TRBV11-2 with TRBJ1-1; 7 positions match TRBD1. The CDR3 length is 15 residues. Germline lookup yields CDR1 SGHAT and CDR2 FQNNGV. V lost 0 bases, J lost 8 bases, and 9 bases stayed unmatched. CDR3 DNA sequence: TGTGCCAGCAGCTTAGATCGGGTCCCGGGACAGGAAGCTTTCTTT. It yields the protein CASSLDRVPGQEAFF.

The table lists this clonotype with many counts. The chain recombines TRBV12-3 or TRBV12-4 with TRBJ1-4; D call uncertain. This CDR3 has 13 residues. V was cut by 3 bases and J by 11 bases, with 13 bases left in between. The CDR3, as DNA: TGTGCCAGCAGTTTTGGGCCGAGCGGGAAACTGTTTTTT. It yields the protein CASSFGPSGKLFF.

The chain is built from TRBV6-2 or TRBV6-3 and TRBJ2-1, with 7 bases fitting TRBD1. The V and J ends lost 5 bases and 8 bases, in that order; junction bases with no gene match: 6. CDR1 MNHEY and CDR2 SVGEGT come from the germline V gene. The CDR3 sequence is 13 residues long. CDR3 region: CASSLWDSYEQFF. In nucleotides, the CDR3 is TGTGCCAGCAGTCTATGGGACAGCTATGAGCAGTTCTTC.

This clonotype has a handful of counts. V gene TRBV3-1 combines with J gene TRBJ1-1, with 9 bases aligning to TRBD1. J lost 5 bases, V lost 4 bases, and 8 bases had no gene match. CDR1 and CDR2 from the germline V gene are LGHDT and YNNKEL (reference sequence). This CDR3 has 15 residues. The CDR3 here is CASSPQTGGGTEAFF. The CDR3 nucleotides read TGTGCCAGCAGCCCACAGACAGGGGGTGGTACTGAAGCTTTCTTT.

This clonotype was seen more than once but under ten times. The V gene is TRBV7-9, the J gene TRBJ1-1, with D possibly being TRBD1 (6 bases). The germline CDR1 and CDR2 sequences are SEHNR and FQNEAQ (reference sequence). The CDR3 has 15 amino acids. With 5 bases removed from V and 4 bases from J, the gap between germline ends came to 17 bases. CDR3 sequence reads: CASSLAPGVSTEAFF. In DNA, the CDR3 is TGTGCCAGCAGCCTGGCCCCAGGGGTGAGCACTGAAGCTTTCTTT.

This clonotype was found a few times. The chain combines TRBV10-3 with TRBJ1-3; D ambiguous. The length of the CDR3 is 14 residues. Germline lookup yields CDR1 ENHRY and CDR2 SYGVKD. V was clipped by 10 bases and J by 0 bases, with 13 bases between them. The CDR3 here is CASTRTGSGNTIYF. The CDR3 DNA reads TGTGCCAGCACCCGCACCGGCTCTGGAAACACCATATATTTT.

This clonotype showed up just a few times. The CDR3 here is CASSFGTVDSYEQYF. The CDR3 coding sequence is TGTGCCAGCAGCTTCGGGACGGTTGACTCCTACGAGCAGTACTTC. The chain is built from TRBV11-2 and TRBJ2-7, with D perhaps being TRBD1 or TRBD2 (5 bases each). Germline CDR1 is SGHAT and CDR2 is FQNNGV. The CDR3 is made up of 15 amino acids. Trimming took off 3 bases at V and 0 bases at J, with 12 bases between the two ends.

In this sample, this clonotype turned up many times. The rearrangement links TRBV12-3 or TRBV12-4 to TRBJ2-1; TRBD1 matches at 9 bases. After removal of 5 bases from V and 7 bases from J, the junction contained 6 bases not matched to a gene. The CDR3 extends over 14 amino acids. DNA for the CDR3: TGTGCCAGCAGTCGATTGGGACAGGGTAATGAGCAGTTCTTC. Amino acid sequence: CASSRLGQGNEQFF.

This clonotype has at least ten counts. V gene TRBV11-2 combines with J gene TRBJ2-1; D may match TRBD1 or TRBD2 (5 bases each). Germline CDR1 SGHAT, CDR2 FQNNGV. V was cut by 2 bases and J by 4 bases, with 15 bases left in between. CDR3 size: 16 residues. This CDR3 is CASSLRPMGEYNEQFF. The DNA of the CDR3 is TGTGCCAGCAGCTTAAGGCCAATGGGGGAATACAATGAGCAGTTCTTC.

The V and J genes are TRBV28 and TRBJ1-5; tentative D call: TRBD1 (6 bases). Germline values: CDR1 MDHEN, CDR2 SYDVKM. This CDR3 has 15 amino acids. V was cut by 4 bases and J by 3 bases, with 13 bases left in between. Written as DNA, the CDR3 is TGTGCCAGCAGTTACTCAGCAGGGGCCAATCAGCCCCAGCATTTT. Translated: CASSYSAGANQPQHF.